This T cell receptor beta chain was identified in a study of blood T cell repertoires in COVID-19. Study summary: Some COVID-19 samples were acute and others convalescent; all came from the United States, Italy and Spain. T cells, B-cell-depleted T cells, or PBMCs provided the cDNA or gDNA that served as material.

Authors' processing steps: Counts of nucleated cells, estimated from reference gene primer amplification, were obtained. Profiled with immunoSEQ multiplex PCR; TCRdb holds only in-frame clones, not every one. V and J calls and clone size come straight from that table; D and trimming were deduced from the DNA. The sample has roughly 300,000 clones; around four fifths are singletons. Trimming pared 4 bases from V and 2 bases from J, leaving 8 bases between. The CDR3 covers 14 residues. Germline CDR1 is LGHDT and CDR2 is YNNKEL (reference sequence). The clonotype originates from a woman in her forties or fifties with acute or convalescent COVID-19. Sequenced: peripheral blood. The V and J genes are TRBV3-1 (or the pseudogene TRBV3-2) and TRBJ1-4, with D unclear. For the CDR3, the DNA is TGTGCCAGCAGCCTTCTCGCGACTAATGAAAAACTGTTTTTT. Translation: CASSLLATNEKLFF.